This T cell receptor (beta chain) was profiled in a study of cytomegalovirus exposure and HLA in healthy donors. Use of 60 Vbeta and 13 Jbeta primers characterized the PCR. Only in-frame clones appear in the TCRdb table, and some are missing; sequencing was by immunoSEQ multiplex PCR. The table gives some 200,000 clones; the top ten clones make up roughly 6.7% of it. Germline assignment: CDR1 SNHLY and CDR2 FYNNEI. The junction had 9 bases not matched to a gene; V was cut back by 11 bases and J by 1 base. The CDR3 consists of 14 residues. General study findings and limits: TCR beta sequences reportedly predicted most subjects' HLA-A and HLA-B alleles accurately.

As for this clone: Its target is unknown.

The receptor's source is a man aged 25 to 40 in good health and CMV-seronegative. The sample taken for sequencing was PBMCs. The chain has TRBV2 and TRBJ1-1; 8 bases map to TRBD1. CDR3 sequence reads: CAGQGWGRNTEAFF. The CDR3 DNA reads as TGTGCCGGACAGGGCTGGGGTAGGAACACTGAAGCTTTCTTT.